The clone carrying this T cell receptor (beta chain) was seen a few times. V lost 3 bases and J lost 5, with 13 bases in between. CDR1 and CDR2 (germline): DFQATT, SNEGSKA (reference sequence). The CDR3 has 13 amino acids. This sample is drawn from a study of Graves' ophthalmopathy and Graves' hyperthyroidism. Background on the study: Researchers classed hyperthyroidism as stable given no ophthalmopathy within 18 months of follow-up.

TCR beta CDR3 regions were amplified from RNA transcripts. Second-round multiplex PCR came after a first-round RT-PCR that employed HTBI primers. TCRdb re-analysed the multiplex PCR reads in MiXCR, keeping a single row per CDR3 protein. The repertoire holds 580,000 or so distinct CDR3 sequences, with approximately 37% as singletons. This rearrangement joins TRBV20-1 to TRBJ1-2; D may be TRBD1 (5 bases). Sample: peripheral blood or thyroid tissue (not recorded which). This receptor was taken from an adult man with Graves' hyperthyroidism. The CDR3 region has the DNA TGCAGTGCTAGGGGCCCCAGGGTGTATGGCTACACCTTC. This translates into CSARGPRVYGYTF.